These 10 T cell receptor beta chains came from one sample sequenced in a study of blood T cell repertoires in COVID-19. TCRdb's copy holds only in-frame clones and misses some; the assay was immunoSEQ multiplex PCR. The sample includes 35,000 to 45,000 clones, approximately 90% seen only once; the top ten take roughly 30%. Input material: peripheral blood. The receptor source for this set is a man in his 70s with active COVID-19.

The rearrangement uses TRBV28 and TRBJ2-5, with D hard to call. V lost 3 bases, J lost 5 bases, and 10 bases lay in between. There are 13 residues in the CDR3. The germline V gene encodes CDR1 MDHEN and CDR2 SYDVKM. This chain's CDR3 is CASSFSPMETQYF. The CDR3 coding sequence is TGTGCCAGCAGTTTTTCCCCCATGGAGACCCAGTACTTC.

The chain carries TRBV7-9 and TRBJ1-1; no definite D call. The CDR3 is 12 residues long. V was clipped by 2 bases and J by 9 bases, with 10 bases between them. Germline loops: CDR1 SEHNR, CDR2 FQNEAQ (reference sequence). CDR3 in amino acids: CASSLQARKAFF. In nucleotides, the CDR3 is TGTGCCAGCAGCTTACAGGCCCGTAAAGCTTTCTTT.

The chain recombines TRBV2 with TRBJ1-3; 8 nucleotides align to TRBD1. CDR3 length: 17 residues. After removal of 6 bases from V and 3 bases from J, the junction contained 13 bases not matched to a gene. CDR1 SNHLY and CDR2 FYNNEI come from the germline V gene. Here the CDR3 reads CASRIHHRGNYGNTIYF. The CDR3 coding sequence is TGTGCCAGCAGGATACACCACAGGGGGAATTATGGAAACACCATATATTTT.

This clone has just a few counts. The chain couples TRBV19 to TRBJ2-7; 10 bases align to TRBD1. The V gene's germline CDR1 is LNHDA and CDR2 SQIVND (reference sequence). The ends lost 7 bases at V and 3 bases at J; junction bases unmatched: 6. The CDR3 contains 14 residues. DNA for the CDR3: TGTGCCAGTACCCCGACAGGGGGCTTCTACGAGCAGTACTTC. This sequence encodes CASTPTGGFYEQYF.

V usage is TRBV6-5 and J usage is TRBJ2-3; D unresolved. V lost 4 bases, J lost 11 bases, and 10 bases lay in between. CDR3 length: 11 amino acids. Germline V gene data show CDR1 as MNHEY and CDR2 as SVGAGI. CDR3 residues: CASSSPSGQYF. In DNA, the CDR3 is TGTGCCAGCAGTTCCCCTTCGGGGCAGTATTTT.

The chain uses TRBV7-8 and TRBJ2-5; D is undetermined. Trimming stripped 2 bases from V and 2 bases from J, with 12 bases between. This CDR3 is built from 15 residues. Germline lookup yields CDR1 SGHVS and CDR2 FQNEAQ. The CDR3 DNA follows: TGTGCCAGCAGCTTACCCCGAGGATCGCAAGAGACCCAGTACTTC. Its translation is CASSLPRGSQETQYF.

This clone was counted once. CDR3 region: CAISAKGSDTEAFF. The CDR3 DNA is TGTGCCATCAGTGCTAAGGGGTCCGACACTGAAGCTTTCTTT. V is TRBV10-3 and J is TRBJ1-1, with D possibly being TRBD1 (5 bases). Per germline, CDR1 ENHRY and CDR2 SYGVKD. Trimming removed 4 bases from V and 3 bases from J, with 12 bases in between. This CDR3 spans 14 amino acids.

The chain is built from TRBV5-6 and TRBJ2-1; 7 nucleotides line up with TRBD2. The CDR3 sequence is 14 residues long. Germline V gene data show CDR1 as SGHDT and CDR2 as YYEEEE. Trimming cost V 5 bases and J 5 bases; bases outside gene matches: 7. CDR3 amino acids: CASRSPGLNNEQFF. For the CDR3, the DNA is TGTGCCAGCAGGTCACCGGGACTAAACAATGAGCAGTTCTTC.

This rearrangement joins TRBV29-1 to TRBJ1-1; D is ambiguous. From germline, CDR1 is SQVTM and CDR2 ANQGSEA. The CDR3 spans 13 residues. Trimming cost V 2 bases and J 2 bases, with 9 bases left between them. CDR3 nucleotide sequence: TGCAGCGTTGAAACAGTATACAACACTGAAGCTTTCTTT. Amino acids: CSVETVYNTEAFF.

The chain recombines TRBV7-2 with TRBJ2-7; D call uncertain. The CDR3 has 12 amino acids. CDR1 is SGHTA, CDR2 FQGNSA, per germline. With 5 bases removed from V and 5 bases from J, the gap between germline ends came to 10 bases. The CDR3 sequence: CASSPPGDEQYF. The DNA of the CDR3 is TGTGCCAGCAGCCCCCCCGGTGACGAGCAGTACTTC.